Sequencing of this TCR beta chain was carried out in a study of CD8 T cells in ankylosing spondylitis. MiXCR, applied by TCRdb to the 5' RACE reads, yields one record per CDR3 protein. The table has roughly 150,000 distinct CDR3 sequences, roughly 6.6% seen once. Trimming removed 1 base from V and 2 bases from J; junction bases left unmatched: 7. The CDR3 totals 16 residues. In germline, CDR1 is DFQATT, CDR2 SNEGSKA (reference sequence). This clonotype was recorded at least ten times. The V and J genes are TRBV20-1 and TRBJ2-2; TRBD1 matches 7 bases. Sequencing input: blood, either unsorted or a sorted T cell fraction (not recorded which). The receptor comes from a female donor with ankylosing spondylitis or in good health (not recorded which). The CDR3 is CSARVGTARNTGELFF. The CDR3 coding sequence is TGCAGTGCTAGAGTTGGGACAGCGAGAAACACCGGGGAGCTGTTTTTT.